The 18 T cell receptor beta chains listed next were all sequenced from one sample in a study of shared clonotypes between healthy human individuals. The protocol was immunoSEQ multiplex PCR, while the TCRdb copy is restricted to in-frame clones and leaves out a portion. The sample shows about 530,000 clones, 90% to 96% of them seen only once. Sequenced input: naive CD4+ T cells sorted from blood. Subset noted: CD45RA+ positively selected. These receptors all stem from a woman aged 25 to 39 in good health.

V is TRBV10-3 and J is TRBJ2-5; TRBD1 is a possible D gene (6 bases). The better agreement between TRBJ2-7 and the DNA end casts doubt on the J call. Germline CDR1 reads ENHRY; CDR2 reads SYGVKD. The CDR3 spans 15 residues. The DNA of the CDR3 is TGTGCCATCAGTGAGGGGGACACTAGCTCCTACGAGCAGTACTTC. Translation gives CAISEGDTSSYEQYF.

The V gene is TRBV6-6, the J gene TRBJ1-2, with D unclear. The CDR3 contains 13 residues. V was cut by 2 bases and J by 5 bases, with 9 bases left in between. Looked up from germline, CDR1 is MNHNY and CDR2 is SVGAGI (reference sequence). The CDR3 DNA follows: TGTGCCAGCAGTTACGACCCCCTATATGGCTACACCTTC. Encoded protein: CASSYDPLYGYTF.

The V gene is TRBV5-1, the J gene TRBJ1-3, with a possible D match to TRBD1 (5 bases). The CDR3 covers 17 residues. The germline V gene encodes CDR1 SGHRS and CDR2 YFSETQ. V was pared by 1 base and J by 1 base, with 15 bases between. CDR3 sequence reads: CASSLRIQGTSGNTIYF. The DNA of the CDR3 is TGCGCCAGCAGCTTGAGGATCCAGGGAACGTCTGGAAACACCATATATTTT.

The V gene is TRBV19, the J gene TRBJ2-3, with 8 bases aligning to TRBD1. The trim removed 6 bases at V and 6 bases at J, leaving 5 bases unmatched. The CDR3 covers 13 residues. The germline V gene has CDR1 LNHDA and CDR2 SQIVND (reference sequence). The CDR3 reads CASRTGESDTQYF. As DNA, the CDR3 is TGTGCCAGTAGGACAGGGGAATCCGATACGCAGTATTTT.

The chain is built from TRBV7-6 and TRBJ2-7; the match to TRBD2 covers 10 bases. The germline V gene encodes CDR1 SGHVS and CDR2 FNYEAQ. The length of the CDR3 is 16 residues. The V gene end was trimmed by 1 base and the J gene end by 7 bases; junction bases not matched to a gene: 10. Written as DNA, the CDR3 is TGTGCCAGCAGCTTAGGGGTCCTAGCGGGAGTGTCTGAGCAGTACTTC. It encodes CASSLGVLAGVSEQYF. The complete variable domain, with remaining parts taken from reference TRBV7-6 and TRBJ2-7, reads GAGVSQSPRYKVTKRGQDVALRCDPISGHVSLYWYRQALGQGPEFLTYFNYEAQQDKSGLPNDRFSAERPEGSISTLTIQRTEQRDSAMYRCASSLGVLAGVSEQYFGPGTRLTVT.

V and J are TRBV7-2 and TRBJ2-5; 8 bases map to TRBD2. Trimming at V came to 6 bases and at J to 5 bases, leaving 8 bases not matched to a gene. CDR3 length: 14 amino acids. Germline loops: CDR1 SGHTA, CDR2 FQGNSA. The CDR3 is CASRLAGLGETQYF. The CDR3 coding sequence is TGTGCCAGCAGGTTGGCGGGACTAGGGGAGACCCAGTACTTC.

This rearrangement joins TRBV29-1 to TRBJ2-3; a possible D gene is TRBD2 (5 bases). With 2 bases removed from V and 6 bases from J, the gap between germline ends came to 12 bases. This CDR3 is 13 amino acids long. Germline-derived CDR1 and CDR2 are SQVTM and ANQGSEA. CDR3 region: CSVESGLSDTQYF. The CDR3 nucleotides are TGCAGCGTTGAAAGCGGTTTGTCGGATACGCAGTATTTT.

The chain uses TRBV7-2 and TRBJ2-7, with 7 bases matching TRBD2. This CDR3 has 16 residues. CDR1 and CDR2 from the germline V gene are SGHTA and FQGNSA. The trim removed 4 bases at V and 0 bases at J, leaving 9 bases unmatched. The CDR3 spells CASSSPNIAGSYEQYF. In DNA form, the CDR3 reads TGTGCCAGCAGCTCCCCAAATATAGCGGGCTCCTACGAGCAGTACTTC.

This chain uses TRBV9 with TRBJ2-3; 9 bases map to TRBD2. The germline V gene has CDR1 SGDLS and CDR2 YYNGEE. This CDR3 has 15 residues. After removal of 4 bases from V and 2 bases from J, the junction contained 5 bases not matched to a gene. The CDR3 DNA reads as TGTGCCAGCAGCCGGACTAGCGCCAACACAGATACGCAGTATTTT. It translates to CASSRTSANTDTQYF.

The chain links TRBV19 to TRBJ2-7; TRBD1 matches at 7 bases. Germline values: CDR1 LNHDA, CDR2 SQIVND (reference sequence). CDR3 length: 14 amino acids. The V and J ends lost 5 bases and 1 base, in that order; junction bases with no gene match: 5. CDR3 sequence (DNA): TGTGCCAGTAGTCCCCGGGGACAGTCCTACGAGCAGTACTTC. Encoded protein: CASSPRGQSYEQYF.

V is TRBV9 and J is TRBJ1-5, with 7 bases aligning to TRBD1. This CDR3 comprises 13 residues. After removal of 3 bases from V and 4 bases from J, the junction contained 1 base not matched to a gene. Germline V gene lookup returns CDR1 SGDLS and CDR2 YYNGEE. The CDR3 sequence: CASSGQGNQPQHF. CDR3 nucleotide sequence: TGTGCCAGCAGCGGACAGGGTAATCAGCCCCAGCATTTT.

The V and J genes are TRBV18 and TRBJ1-2, with 9 positions matching TRBD1. J lost 6 bases, V lost 7 bases, and 6 bases had no gene match. Looked up from germline, CDR1 is KGHSH and CDR2 is LQKENI. This CDR3 is built from 13 residues. The DNA of the CDR3 is TGTGCCAGCTGCGGGACAGGGATGGATGGCTACACCTTC. This sequence encodes CASCGTGMDGYTF.

About this clone: Other DNA sequences in this sample translate to the same CDR3. The V gene is TRBV9, the J gene TRBJ1-5; D unresolved. V lost 0 bases, J lost 0 bases, and 4 bases lay in between. Germline loops: CDR1 SGDLS, CDR2 YYNGEE. This CDR3 has 14 amino acids. Here the CDR3 DNA reads TGTGCCAGCAGCGTAGCAGGTAGCAATCAGCCCCAGCATTTT. Translated, it gives CASSVAGSNQPQHF. The full variable domain, its missing parts supplied by reference TRBV9 and TRBJ1-5, is DSGVTQTPKHLITATGQRVTLRCSPRSGDLSVYWYQQSLDQGLQFLIQYYNGEERAKGNILERFSAQQFPDLHSELNLSSLELGDSALYFCASSVAGSNQPQHFGDGTRLSIL.

The chain uses TRBV18 and TRBJ2-3, with D unclear. Per the germline V gene, CDR1 is KGHSH and CDR2 is LQKENI. The CDR3 is 14 amino acids. V lost 4 bases to trimming and J lost 0 bases, with 8 bases between them. CDR3 bases: TGTGCCAGCTCACAGGGTTCTAGCACAGATACGCAGTATTTT. It is translated as CASSQGSSTDTQYF.

This clone appeared a single time. The chain is built from TRBV2 and TRBJ2-1; the D is unclear. Germline CDR1 SNHLY, CDR2 FYNNEI. Trimming stripped 5 bases from V and 6 bases from J, with 11 bases between. The CDR3 covers 13 residues. CDR3: CASSPGPGNEQFF. The DNA for the CDR3 is TGTGCCAGCAGTCCCGGGCCGGGCAATGAGCAGTTCTTC.

This chain joins TRBV6-5 and TRBJ2-7; tentatively, D is TRBD2 (6 bases). Per the germline V gene, CDR1 is MNHEY and CDR2 is SVGAGI. The CDR3 sequence is 16 residues long. The ends were cut back, 4 bases at V and 1 base at J, with 17 bases in the middle. This CDR3 is CASSSSYGGVSYEQYF. CDR3 DNA: TGTGCCAGCAGTTCGTCTTATGGAGGGGTTTCCTACGAGCAGTACTTC.

V is TRBV4-1 and J is TRBJ1-6; D unclear. CDR1 is MGHRA and CDR2 is YSYEKL in the germline V gene. This CDR3 is 15 amino acids long. The V end was cut by 0 bases, the J end by 5 bases, with 8 bases between. The CDR3 here is CASSQDLQNNSPLHF. The DNA for the CDR3 is TGCGCCAGCAGCCAAGATTTACAGAATAATTCACCCCTCCACTTT.

On this clone: At one of its ends the junction is not consistent with the germline gene, which may arise from a read error. Other DNA variants within this sample encode the same CDR3. The rearrangement joins TRBV7-9 to TRBJ2-7; D tentatively fits TRBD1 or TRBD2 (5 bases each). The CDR3 covers 15 residues. Germline-derived CDR1 and CDR2 are SEHNR and FQNEAQ (reference sequence). CDR3 protein: CASSLVGQGVYEQYF. As DNA, the CDR3 is TGCGCCAGCAGCTTAGTAGGGCAGGGAGTCTACGAGCAGTACTTC.